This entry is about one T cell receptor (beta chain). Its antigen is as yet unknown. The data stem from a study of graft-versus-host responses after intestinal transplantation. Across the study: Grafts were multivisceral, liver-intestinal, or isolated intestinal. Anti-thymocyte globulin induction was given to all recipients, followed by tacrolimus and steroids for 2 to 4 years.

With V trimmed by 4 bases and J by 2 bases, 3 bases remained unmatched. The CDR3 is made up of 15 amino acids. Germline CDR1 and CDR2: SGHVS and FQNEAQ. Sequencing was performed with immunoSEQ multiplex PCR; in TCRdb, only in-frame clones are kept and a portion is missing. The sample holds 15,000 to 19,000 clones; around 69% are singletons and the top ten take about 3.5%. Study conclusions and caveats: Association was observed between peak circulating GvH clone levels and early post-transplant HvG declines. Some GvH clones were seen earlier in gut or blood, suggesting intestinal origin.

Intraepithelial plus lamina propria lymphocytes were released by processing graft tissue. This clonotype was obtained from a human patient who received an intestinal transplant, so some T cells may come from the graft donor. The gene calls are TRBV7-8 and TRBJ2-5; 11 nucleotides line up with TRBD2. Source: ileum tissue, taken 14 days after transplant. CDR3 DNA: TGTGCCAGCAGCTCGGGACTAGCGGATCAAGAGACCCAGTACTTC. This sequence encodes CASSSGLADQETQYF.